These 29 T cell receptor beta chains share one sample of origin, sequenced in a study of cytomegalovirus exposure and HLA in healthy donors. PCR amplification relied on 60 Vbeta primers (plus 13 Jbeta primers). The repertoire was sequenced with immunoSEQ multiplex PCR; TCRdb's copy has only in-frame clones and lacks some. Here the sample spans some 150,000 clones, around 10% being singletons. The sample was PBMCs. The receptor set was obtained from a male donor in good health and CMV-seronegative.

Remarks on this clone: Distinct nucleotide sequences in the sample also encode this CDR3. The rearrangement uses TRBV25-1 and TRBJ2-2, with 10 bases fitting TRBD1. There are 17 residues in the CDR3. Looked up from germline, CDR1 is MGHDK and CDR2 is SYGVNS. Trimming removed 6 bases from V and 4 bases from J; junction bases left unmatched: 11. The CDR3 reads CASRRDRGFPSTGELFF. CDR3 bases: TGTGCCAGCAGGAGGGACAGGGGTTTCCCATCCACCGGGGAGCTGTTTTTT. Using reference TRBV25-1 and TRBJ2-2 for the parts outside the CDR3, the full variable domain is EADIYQTPRYLVIGTGKKITLECSQTMGHDKMYWYQQDPGMELHLIHYSYGVNSTEKGDLSSESTVSRIRTEHFPLTLESARPSHTSQYLCASRRDRGFPSTGELFFGEGSRLTVL.

There are a few counts of this clone. The chain carries TRBV28 and TRBJ2-7; unclear D gene. Trimming pared 4 bases from V and 3 bases from J, leaving 4 bases between. The CDR3 sequence is 11 residues long. The germline V gene has CDR1 MDHEN and CDR2 SYDVKM. Written as DNA, the CDR3 is TGTGCCAGCAGTTCCTACTACGAGCAGTACTTC. This encodes CASSSYYEQYF.

This clone was observed a few times. The J gene is TRBJ2-3, the V gene TRBV9; 7 bases map to TRBD1. The germline V gene encodes CDR1 SGDLS and CDR2 YYNGEE. The V and J ends lost 1 base and 0 bases, in that order; junction bases with no gene match: 5. This CDR3 is 16 amino acids long. CDR3 nucleotide sequence: TGTGCCAGCAGCGTAAACTCACAGGGGAGCACAGATACGCAGTATTTT. This encodes CASSVNSQGSTDTQYF.

The chain is built from TRBV29-1 and TRBJ2-5; the match to TRBD2 covers 9 bases. The assigned J gene may be wrong: the sequence end matches TRBJ2-7 better. From germline, CDR1 is SQVTM and CDR2 ANQGSEA. This CDR3 is 13 amino acids long. CDR3 bases: TGCAGCGTTCGACTAGCGGAGTCCTACGAGCAGTACTTC. It codes for CSVRLAESYEQYF.

The genes are TRBV6-5 and TRBJ2-7, with 8 bases identical to TRBD2. TRBJ2-1 matches the DNA end more closely, so the J call is doubtful. The germline V gene encodes CDR1 MNHEY and CDR2 SVGAGI. The CDR3 length is 15 residues. The CDR3, as DNA: TGTGCCAGCAGCGGCGGTTCGGGAGGGCCAAGTGAGCAGTTCTTC. Its translation is CASSGGSGGPSEQFF.

This clone was seen more than once but under ten times. The chain joins TRBV2 to TRBJ2-7, with D possibly matching TRBD2 (6 bases). Germline-derived CDR1 and CDR2 are SNHLY and FYNNEI. V was trimmed by 2 bases and J by 2 bases, leaving 13 bases between them. The CDR3 extends over 15 amino acids. The CDR3 DNA follows: TGTGCCAGCAGTGAATCGGAGGGGCTCCCCTACGAGCAGTACTTC. As protein: CASSESEGLPYEQYF.

This sequence joins TRBV27 and TRBJ2-3, with unresolved D. Per germline, CDR1 MNHEY and CDR2 SMNVEV (reference sequence). This CDR3 is built from 14 residues. Trimming removed 2 bases from V and 4 bases from J, with 10 bases in between. CDR3 in DNA: TGTGCCAGCAGTTTACAGATTGGTCCAGATACGCAGTATTTT. This sequence encodes CASSLQIGPDTQYF.

This clone was seen more than once but under ten times. J is TRBJ2-1 and V is TRBV5-1, with D hard to call. Germline CDR1 reads SGHRS; CDR2 reads YFSETQ. The CDR3 totals 16 residues. The V and J ends lost 3 bases and 5 bases respectively, with 18 bases between them. The CDR3 sequence: CASSYRPGTPNNEQFF. Here the CDR3 DNA reads TGCGCCAGCAGCTACCGACCAGGAACTCCGAACAATGAGCAGTTCTTC.

Only a few counts were recorded for this clone. CDR3 DNA: TGTGCCAGTACCGCAGGGGGCGCGGGGGAAAAACTGTTTTTT. It yields the protein CASTAGGAGEKLFF. The chain uses TRBV5-6 and TRBJ1-4; TRBD1 matches 8 bases. Germline-derived CDR1 and CDR2 are SGHDT and YYEEEE. This CDR3 is 14 amino acids long. J gave up 8 bases and V 8 bases, and 11 bases lay outside the gene matches.

This clone appeared a few times. The gene calls are TRBV27 and TRBJ1-6, with 7 bases fitting TRBD1. The CDR3 totals 15 residues. V was pared by 2 bases and J by 6 bases, with 4 bases of the junction left unmatched. CDR1 and CDR2 (germline): MNHEY, SMNVEV (reference sequence). CDR3 region: CASSLNQGGNSPLHF. The CDR3 coding sequence is TGTGCCAGCAGTTTAAACCAGGGGGGTAATTCACCCCTCCACTTT.

CDR3 amino acids: CAISRDLYEQYF. The CDR3, as DNA: TGTGCCATCTCCAGGGATCTCTACGAGCAGTACTTC. The chain couples TRBV10-3 to TRBJ2-7, with D possibly matching TRBD1 (5 bases). The CDR3 length is 12 residues. Germline CDR1 is ENHRY and CDR2 is SYGVKD. Trimming cost V 8 bases and J 3 bases, with 11 bases left between them.

In its sample, this clone was seen a few times. This chain links TRBV9 with TRBJ2-5; D remains ambiguous. CDR3 length: 13 amino acids. Germline V gene data show CDR1 as SGDLS and CDR2 as YYNGEE. V lost 4 bases and J lost 5, with 12 bases in between. The DNA of the CDR3 is TGTGCCAGCAGCCTCCCAAATGAGGAGACCCAGTACTTC. Its protein product is CASSLPNEETQYF.

The J gene is TRBJ2-3, the V gene TRBV10-3; 14 nucleotides match TRBD2. CDR3 length equals 16 residues. Germline V lookup: CDR1 ENHRY, CDR2 SYGVKD. The ends lost 7 bases at V and 5 bases at J; junction bases unmatched: 8. CDR3 protein: CAIKTGLAGAGDTQYF. CDR3 DNA sequence: TGTGCCATCAAAACGGGACTAGCGGGAGCCGGAGATACGCAGTATTTT.

There are a few counts of this clone. The chain recombines TRBV5-1 with TRBJ2-6; 7 bases match TRBD2. The CDR3 has 17 amino acids. Trimming at V came to 4 bases and at J to 0 bases, leaving 7 bases not matched to a gene. Germline CDR1 is SGHRS and CDR2 is YFSETQ. The CDR3, as DNA: TGCGCCAGCAGCCTTCTTGGGGGGGACTCTGGGGCCAACGTCCTGACTTTC. Amino acid sequence: CASSLLGGDSGANVLTF. Supplemented by reference TRBV5-1 and TRBJ2-6, the full variable domain reads KAGVTQTPRYLIKTRGQQVTLSCSPISGHRSVSWYQQTPGQGLQFLFEYFSETQRNKGNFPGRFSGRQFSNSRSEMNVSTLELGDSALYLCASSLLGGDSGANVLTFGAGSRLTVL.

This rearrangement joins TRBV20-1 to TRBJ2-7; perhaps TRBD2 as D (5 bases). CDR1 is DFQATT and CDR2 is SNEGSKA in the germline V gene (reference sequence). Trimming took off 0 bases at V and 10 bases at J, with 10 bases between the two ends. The CDR3 covers 11 residues. The CDR3 here is CSARDERVQYF. The CDR3 region has the DNA TGCAGTGCTAGAGATGAGAGGGTCCAGTACTTC.

The V and J genes are TRBV7-9 and TRBJ2-7; maybe TRBD2 (5 bases). The CDR3 extends over 14 amino acids. CDR1 and CDR2 (germline): SEHNR, FQNEAQ (reference sequence). The V and J ends lost 4 bases and 2 bases respectively, with 12 bases between them. In DNA, the CDR3 is TGTGCCAGCAGCTCGCCGGGGTTACCCTACGAGCAGTACTTC. It is translated as CASSSPGLPYEQYF.

This clone was observed a few times. J is TRBJ2-7 and V is TRBV20-1, with D possibly being TRBD1 (5 bases). The V end lost 5 bases, the J end lost 3 bases, and 8 bases lay between the germline ends. This CDR3 has 11 amino acids. Germline V CDR1 and CDR2: DFQATT, SNEGSKA (reference sequence). The CDR3 is CSALQDYEQYF. The CDR3 bases are TGCAGTGCTTTACAGGACTACGAGCAGTACTTC.

The chain links TRBV29-1 to TRBJ2-1; TRBD2 matches 8 bases. V lost 7 bases and J lost 0; bases outside the gene matches: 5. CDR3 length equals 14 residues. Germline-derived CDR1 and CDR2 are SQVTM and ANQGSEA. CDR3 sequence: CSGLAQTSYNEQFF. In DNA, the CDR3 is TGCAGCGGACTAGCGCAAACCTCCTACAATGAGCAGTTCTTC.

This clone was detected only a few times. This chain joins TRBV4-1 and TRBJ1-2; D not certain. The CDR3 has 17 amino acids. Germline CDR1 reads MGHRA; CDR2 reads YSYEKL. The V end was cut by 0 bases, the J end by 2 bases, with 16 bases between. The CDR3: CASSQDLRSGGNYGYTF. The DNA of the CDR3 is TGCGCCAGCAGCCAAGACCTGAGGTCAGGAGGCAACTATGGCTACACCTTC.

The CDR3: CSVDKGASNTGELFF. CDR3 bases: TGCAGCGTTGATAAGGGGGCTTCGAACACCGGGGAGCTGTTTTTT. This chain uses TRBV29-1 with TRBJ2-2; the match to TRBD1 covers 7 bases. This CDR3 region has 15 residues. Germline V gene data show CDR1 as SQVTM and CDR2 as ANQGSEA. Trimming cost V 3 bases and J 0 bases; bases outside gene matches: 4.

This chain uses TRBV5-4 with TRBJ2-4, with D maybe TRBD1 (6 bases). Germline CDR1 SGHNT, CDR2 YYREEE (reference sequence). Trimming took off 4 bases at V and 1 base at J, with 9 bases between the two ends. The CDR3 runs to 14 residues. CDR3 protein: CASSTTGAKNIQYF. The CDR3 DNA is TGTGCCAGCAGCACCACAGGGGCCAAAAACATTCAGTACTTC. Full variable domain (missing parts from reference TRBV5-4 and TRBJ2-4): ETGVTQSPTHLIKTRGQQVTLRCSSQSGHNTVSWYQQALGQGPQFIFQYYREEENGRGNFPPRFSGLQFPNYSSELNVNALELDDSALYLCASSTTGAKNIQYFGAGTRLSVL.

V gene TRBV19 combines with J gene TRBJ2-7, with 9 bases fitting TRBD2. This CDR3 is built from 16 residues. J lost 2 bases, V lost 4 bases, and 9 bases had no gene match. CDR1 and CDR2 (germline): LNHDA, SQIVND (reference sequence). In DNA form, the CDR3 reads TGTGCCAGTAGTAACCCAGGCGGGAGGGGAACCTACGAGCAGTACTTC. Amino acid sequence: CASSNPGGRGTYEQYF.

The chain couples TRBV5-1 to TRBJ2-3; D gene uncertain. This CDR3 contains 14 residues. Germline loops: CDR1 SGHRS, CDR2 YFSETQ. The germline V and J ends were trimmed by 2 bases and 1 base, with 8 bases remaining between them. CDR3 nucleotides: TGCGCCAGCAGCTTAAGCCCCGGCACAGATACGCAGTATTTT. This encodes CASSLSPGTDTQYF.

This chain uses TRBV5-1 with TRBJ1-1, with 8 bases that match TRBD1. The CDR3 loop spans 15 amino acids. V shed 4 bases and J 4 bases; nucleotides not matched to a gene: 9. Germline V lookup: CDR1 SGHRS, CDR2 YFSETQ. CDR3 residues: CASSQAGQGLTEAFF. CDR3 nucleotide sequence: TGCGCCAGCAGCCAAGCCGGACAGGGTCTCACTGAAGCTTTCTTT.

This sequence joins TRBV7-2 and TRBJ1-1; the D gene is possibly TRBD1 (5 bases). Trimming took off 6 bases at V and 0 bases at J, with 11 bases between the two ends. The CDR3 has 14 residues. Per the germline V gene, CDR1 is SGHTA and CDR2 is FQGNSA. CDR3 loop: CASSLDTMNTEAFF. The DNA of the CDR3 is TGTGCCAGCAGTCTGGACACTATGAACACTGAAGCTTTCTTT.

This clone was counted a few times. The chain combines TRBV19 with TRBJ1-2; the D is unclear. The ends were cut back, 3 bases at V and 3 bases at J, with 14 bases in the middle. The V gene's germline CDR1 is LNHDA and CDR2 SQIVND (reference sequence). The CDR3 is 15 amino acids. CDR3 bases: TGTGCCAGTAGTATCTCCCATGGCTTCTACTATGGCTACACCTTC. Translating gives CASSISHGFYYGYTF.

V gene TRBV27 combines with J gene TRBJ2-7; 8 nucleotides line up with TRBD1. V was pared by 4 bases and J by 3 bases, with 8 bases of the junction left unmatched. The CDR3 totals 15 residues. The germline V gene encodes CDR1 MNHEY and CDR2 SMNVEV (reference sequence). This CDR3 is CASSSAGTGVYEQYF. The CDR3 DNA is TGTGCCAGCAGTTCGGCCGGGACAGGAGTCTACGAGCAGTACTTC.

The V call is TRBV6-5, the J call TRBJ2-7; TRBD1 is a possible D gene (6 bases). Germline V CDR1 and CDR2: MNHEY, SVGAGI. V lost 6 bases to trimming and J lost 2 bases, with 14 bases between them. The CDR3 contains 14 residues. The CDR3 spells CASRRQTGTYEQYF. The DNA for the CDR3 is TGTGCCAGCAGAAGACAGACAGGAACCTACGAGCAGTACTTC.

In its sample, this clone was seen a few times. The chain has TRBV28 and TRBJ1-2, with D perhaps matching TRBD1 (5 bases). Per germline, CDR1 MDHEN and CDR2 SYDVKM. The CDR3 consists of 14 residues. Trimming shortened V by 5 bases and J by 7 bases, and 17 bases separated the two germline ends. The CDR3 nucleotides read TGTGCCAGCAGTCTCCCAAGGGGAGGGTCTGGCTACACCTTC. Its protein is CASSLPRGGSGYTF.